This record covers a single T cell receptor beta chain. The sample is drawn from a study of OX40 agonist ivuxolimab in advanced cancers. Overall study: Prior anti-PD-1, anti-PD-L1 or anti-CTLA-4 therapy was allowed; around 43% had some.

With 8 bases clipped from V and 6 bases from J, the junction kept 9 bases outside the gene matches. The germline CDR1 and CDR2 sequences are WNHNN and SYGVQD (reference sequence). This CDR3 spans 14 amino acids. TCRdb's copy holds only in-frame clones and misses some; the assay was immunoSEQ multiplex PCR. Among around 110,000 clones listed, 93% were seen once. The chain links TRBV10-1 to TRBJ2-2, with TRBD1 identical over 7 bases. This clonotype originated in an adult with an advanced solid tumor such as melanoma, head and neck, liver or kidney cancer. The sequencing used CD4+ or CD8+ T cells sorted from blood, collected in a trial of the OX40 agonist ivuxolimab. The CDR3 nucleotides are TGCGCCAGCCAACAGGGACAGAGAGCCGGGGAGCTGTTTTTT. Its translation: CASQQGQRAGELFF.